The 11 T cell receptor beta chains given below trace back to one sample, sequenced in a study of blood T cell repertoires in COVID-19. This table comes from immunoSEQ multiplex PCR, and its TCRdb copy is limited to in-frame clones, with some not included. The sample consists of roughly 14,000 clones, around 88% of them appearing once. Sequences were obtained from peripheral blood. Receptors were obtained from a human donor with active COVID-19. The donor label of this sample is uncertain.

The chain recombines TRBV12-3 or TRBV12-4 with TRBJ2-7, with D tentatively TRBD2 (5 bases). The V end was cut by 5 bases, the J end by 9 bases, with 17 bases between. This CDR3 comprises 13 residues. CDR3 coding DNA: TGTGCCAGCAGTCTCCGGGATGCCTCCGTGCAGTACTTC. Encoded protein: CASSLRDASVQYF.

The V gene is TRBV20-1, the J gene TRBJ1-5, with 11 positions matching TRBD1. In germline, CDR1 is DFQATT, CDR2 SNEGSKA (reference sequence). The J segment lost 6 bases and the V segment lost 3 bases, leaving 7 bases of the junction unmatched. The CDR3 contains 15 residues. CDR3 amino acids: CSASGTGGLSQPQHF. DNA of the CDR3: TGCAGTGCTAGTGGGACAGGGGGATTAAGTCAGCCCCAGCATTTT.

The DNA for the CDR3 is TGTGCCAGCAGCTCCGACATACAAGCTAACTATGGCTACACCTTC. This translates into CASSSDIQANYGYTF. The chain has TRBV11-3 and TRBJ1-2; D uncertain. This CDR3 region has 15 residues. Germline loops: CDR1 SGHNT, CDR2 YENEEA. V was shortened by 4 bases and J by 0 bases, with 12 bases between the two germline ends. Looking up the rest from reference TRBV11-3 and TRBJ1-2 gives the full variable domain: EAGVVQSPRYKIIEKKQPVAFWCNPISGHNTLYWYLQNLGQGPELLIRYENEEAVDDSQLPKDRFSAERLKGVDSTLKIQPAELGDSAVYLCASSSDIQANYGYTFGSGTRLTVV.

The chain links TRBV4-2 to TRBJ2-1; the D gene is possibly TRBD1 (6 bases). Germline V gene sequence: CDR1 LGHNA, CDR2 YNFKEQ. Trimming shortened V by 1 base and J by 8 bases, and 18 bases separated the two germline ends. The CDR3 has 16 amino acids. The CDR3 DNA follows: TGTGCCAGCAGCCAAGTCGGGTACAGGGCGACGGATGAGCAGTTCTTC. Encoded protein: CASSQVGYRATDEQFF.

The rearrangement uses TRBV15 and TRBJ1-2; possibly TRBD1 for D (5 bases). This CDR3 spans 14 amino acids. Deletions cut 0 bases from V and 13 bases from J, with 18 bases between. From germline, CDR1 is LNHNV and CDR2 YYDKDF (reference sequence). The CDR3 DNA sequence: TGTGCCACCAGCAGAGATGCAAAGGCAGGGAGGGGCACCTTC. The encoded protein is CATSRDAKAGRGTF.

The J gene is TRBJ2-1, the V gene TRBV3-1 (or the pseudogene TRBV3-2); tentative D call: TRBD2 (5 bases). The CDR3 has 13 amino acids. V lost 1 base to trimming and J lost 9 bases, with 10 bases between them. From germline, CDR1 is LGHDT and CDR2 YNNKEL (reference sequence). CDR3 residues: CASSQAGRGEQFF. The CDR3 bases are TGTGCCAGCAGCCAAGCCGGCCGGGGTGAGCAGTTCTTC.

This clone came up once. DNA for the CDR3: TGTGCCAGCAGTTCCCTGAAGGACAGGGCCCCAGATACGCAGTATTTT. Translated, it gives CASSSLKDRAPDTQYF. V is TRBV28 and J is TRBJ2-3, with TRBD1 identical over 8 bases. J gave up 4 bases and V 4 bases, and 10 bases lay outside the gene matches. The germline V gene has CDR1 MDHEN and CDR2 SYDVKM. The CDR3 is made up of 16 amino acids.

This chain joins TRBV6-2 or TRBV6-3 and TRBJ2-5; D unclear. Germline V gives CDR1 MNHEY, CDR2 SVGEGT. The CDR3 consists of 11 residues. V lost 5 bases and J 5 bases, leaving 6 bases between the germline ends. The CDR3: CASSMRETQYF. CDR3 in DNA: TGTGCCAGCAGTATGCGGGAGACCCAGTACTTC.

V gene TRBV19 combines with J gene TRBJ2-7; weak D call: TRBD2 (6 bases). From germline, CDR1 is LNHDA and CDR2 SQIVND (reference sequence). The CDR3 extends over 12 amino acids. V dropped 7 bases and J dropped 2 bases, with 9 bases sitting between them. CDR3 sequence (DNA): TGTGCCAGTATTTCTAGCGCCTACGAGCAGTACTTC. Translation gives CASISSAYEQYF.

V gene TRBV29-1 combines with J gene TRBJ2-1, with D possibly being TRBD1 (5 bases). CDR1 is SQVTM, CDR2 ANQGSEA, per germline. The V gene lost 7 bases and the J gene lost 9 bases, with 16 bases spanning the gap. The CDR3 is 12 amino acids. CDR3: CSALRGKGEQFF. CDR3 nucleotide sequence: TGCAGCGCCCTAAGGGGTAAGGGTGAGCAGTTCTTC.

This chain connects TRBV25-1 to TRBJ2-3; TRBD2 matches 11 bases. The length of the CDR3 is 13 residues. The germline V gene has CDR1 MGHDK and CDR2 SYGVNS. V lost 9 bases, J lost 8 bases, and 7 bases stayed unmatched. CDR3 bases: TGTGCCAGTAGCGGGAGGGAAACCTTTACGCAGTATTTT. Translation gives CASSGRETFTQYF.